The 14 T cell receptor beta chains below all came from one sample that was sequenced in a study of blood T cell repertoires in COVID-19 (dated by TCRdb to 2020 to 2021). Library preparation employed the immunoSEQ multiplex PCR assay. TCRdb limited this immuneACCESS table to in-frame rearrangements with V and J called. A share of clones is missing; checked studies link under half to unresolved V genes, and the rest is unexplained. The sample contains approximately 360,000 clones, approximately 88% of them found a single time. The top ten clones comprise roughly 1.2% of the sample. The sequencing input was peripheral blood. These receptor sequences come from a man aged 35 to 55 with acute or convalescent COVID-19.

The chain combines TRBV19 with TRBJ2-7; no firm D call. The germline V gene has CDR1 LNHDA and CDR2 SQIVND (reference sequence). The length of the CDR3 is 15 residues. V was pared by 2 bases and J by 0 bases, with 11 bases between. The CDR3 loop is CASSIYGGDSYEQYF. The CDR3 nucleotides are TGTGCCAGTAGTATATATGGCGGAGACTCCTACGAGCAGTACTTC.

J is TRBJ2-7 and V is TRBV13; no clear D gene. Germline V gives CDR1 PRHDT, CDR2 FYEKMQ (reference sequence). Trimming shortened V by 5 bases and J by 0 bases, and 8 bases separated the two germline ends. The CDR3 is 13 amino acids. CDR3 loop: CASSAVLSYEQYF. In DNA form, the CDR3 reads TGTGCCAGCAGCGCGGTACTCTCCTACGAGCAGTACTTC.

The V gene is TRBV6-6, the J gene TRBJ2-1, with TRBD2 matching 7 bases. The V gene's germline CDR1 is MNHNY and CDR2 SVGAGI (reference sequence). The CDR3 totals 15 residues. With 2 bases clipped from V and 5 bases from J, the junction kept 6 bases outside the gene matches. DNA of the CDR3: TGTGCCAGCAGTTACGTGGCGGGAGAACACAATGAGCAGTTCTTC. As protein: CASSYVAGEHNEQFF.

This clone was seen once. This chain connects TRBV28 to TRBJ2-1; 10 nucleotides line up with TRBD2. This CDR3 is 14 amino acids long. CDR1 and CDR2 from the germline V gene are MDHEN and SYDVKM. V lost 5 bases and J lost 12; bases outside the gene matches: 10. The CDR3: CASSKTSGVPGQFF. CDR3 bases: TGTGCCAGCAGTAAAACTAGCGGGGTCCCGGGGCAGTTCTTC. The entire variable domain, with the rest obtained from reference TRBV28 and TRBJ2-1, is as follows: DVKVTQSSRYLVKRTGEKVFLECVQDMDHENMFWYRQDPGLGLRLIYFSYDVKMKEKGDIPEGYSVSREKKERFSLILESASTNQTSMYLCASSKTSGVPGQFFGPGTRLTVL.

This clone was counted between two and nine times. The chain carries TRBV27 and TRBJ2-3; 15 bases line up with TRBD2. Germline-derived CDR1 and CDR2 are MNHEY and SMNVEV (reference sequence). CDR3 length: 20 residues. Germline trimming cut 5 bases from V and 0 bases from J; bases unmatched to any gene: 12. The CDR3 sequence: CASSGVRGLAGGISTDTQYF. The CDR3 DNA reads TGTGCCAGCAGTGGGGTCCGGGGACTAGCGGGGGGAATAAGCACAGATACGCAGTATTTT.

The chain joins TRBV28 to TRBJ2-3, with TRBD2 matching over 7 bases. This CDR3 spans 14 amino acids. In germline, CDR1 is MDHEN, CDR2 SYDVKM. With 2 bases clipped from V and 1 base from J, the junction kept 0 bases outside the gene matches. This CDR3 reads CASSLLAGTDTQYF. CDR3 coding DNA: TGTGCCAGCAGTTTACTAGCGGGCACAGATACGCAGTATTTT.

The chain carries TRBV28 and TRBJ1-6; possibly TRBD1 for D (6 bases). The CDR3 covers 15 residues. CDR1 is MDHEN, CDR2 SYDVKM, per germline. V gave up 4 bases and J gave up 7 bases, with 14 bases separating them. The CDR3 nucleotides read TGTGCCAGCAGTTGGGGGGGGGCTACGAATTCACCCCTCCACTTT. Its protein product is CASSWGGATNSPLHF.

This clone has more than one count but fewer than ten. V and J are TRBV2 and TRBJ1-2, with TRBD1 identical over 9 bases. This CDR3 is 16 amino acids long. V dropped 3 bases and J dropped 8; count of bases not matched to a gene: 13. The V gene's germline CDR1 is SNHLY and CDR2 FYNNEI. The CDR3 sequence: CASSDRAPGQGYGYTF. For the CDR3, the DNA is TGTGCCAGCAGTGATAGAGCTCCGGGACAGGGATACGGCTACACCTTC.

The J gene is TRBJ2-7, the V gene TRBV27; perhaps TRBD1 as D (5 bases). Trimming left V 6 bases short and J 4 bases short, with 16 bases between. This CDR3 region has 14 residues. The germline V gene encodes CDR1 MNHEY and CDR2 SMNVEV (reference sequence). CDR3 sequence reads: CASRLGGALYEQYF. In nucleotides, the CDR3 is TGTGCCAGCAGGCTCGGTGGGGCCCTATACGAGCAGTACTTC.

The rearrangement links TRBV19 to TRBJ1-1, with D possibly TRBD1 on 5 matching bases. V lost 0 bases to trimming and J lost 6 bases, with 17 bases between them. There are 16 residues in the CDR3. Germline V gives CDR1 LNHDA, CDR2 SQIVND (reference sequence). CDR3 amino acids: CASSIESGGGTAEAFF. In DNA, the CDR3 is TGTGCCAGTAGTATAGAATCGGGCGGGGGAACGGCTGAAGCTTTCTTT.

This sequence joins TRBV28 and TRBJ1-4; 7 bases align to TRBD1. Trimming removed 4 bases from V and 3 bases from J; junction bases left unmatched: 5. Germline loops: CDR1 MDHEN, CDR2 SYDVKM. CDR3 length: 15 residues. This chain's CDR3 is CASSSRGEANEKLFF. The CDR3 DNA sequence: TGTGCCAGCAGTTCCAGGGGGGAAGCTAATGAAAAACTGTTTTTT.

The rearrangement links TRBV5-6 to TRBJ1-4; the match to TRBD1 covers 12 bases. Germline CDR1 SGHDT, CDR2 YYEEEE. V gave up 4 bases and J gave up 7 bases; unmatched junction bases: 5. The CDR3 has 15 residues. The CDR3 DNA is TGTGCCAGCAGCCCGGGACAGGGGGCAGTTGAAAAACTGTTTTTT. It encodes CASSPGQGAVEKLFF.

Of note for this clone: A much bigger clone sits one base away, suggesting this may be a read error. This chain joins TRBV5-6 and TRBJ2-7, with 10 bases matching TRBD1. Per germline, CDR1 SGHDT and CDR2 YYEEEE. The junction had 3 bases not matched to a gene; V was cut back by 4 bases and J by 2 bases. The CDR3 extends over 14 amino acids. DNA of the CDR3: TGTGCCAGCAGCGCGGGACAGGGGACCTACGAGCAGTACTTC. This codes for CASSAGQGTYEQYF. Based on the CDR3 plus reference TRBV5-6 and TRBJ2-7, the full variable domain is DAGVTQSPTHLIKTRGQQVTLRCSPKSGHDTVSWYQQALGQGPQFIFQYYEEEERQRGNFPDRFSGHQFPNYSSELNVNALLLGDSALYLCASSAGQGTYEQYFGPGTRLTVT.

The chain employs TRBV5-6 and TRBJ2-3, with 7 bases fitting TRBD2. The CDR3 sequence is 15 residues long. V was pared by 2 bases and J by 3 bases, with 6 bases of the junction left unmatched. Germline assignment: CDR1 SGHDT and CDR2 YYEEEE. Written as DNA, the CDR3 is TGTGCCAGCAGCTTTTGGGAGGGACGGACAGATACGCAGTATTTT. This encodes CASSFWEGRTDTQYF. The full variable domain, completed using reference TRBV5-6 and TRBJ2-3, is DAGVTQSPTHLIKTRGQQVTLRCSPKSGHDTVSWYQQALGQGPQFIFQYYEEEERQRGNFPDRFSGHQFPNYSSELNVNALLLGDSALYLCASSFWEGRTDTQYFGPGTRLTVL.